Each of the 7 T cell receptor beta chains below was sequenced from the same sample in a study of identical twins. TCRdb re-called the 5' RACE reads with MiXCR, one entry per CDR3 protein. The table includes more than 650,000 distinct CDR3 sequences, 5.5% to 7.5% detected once. Sequenced material: naive T cells sorted from blood. The receptors stem from a man in his late teens or twenties in good health.

This clonotype was counted only a few times. This chain links TRBV5-6 with TRBJ1-2; D is unresolved. This CDR3 comprises 15 residues. Germline lookup yields CDR1 SGHDT and CDR2 YYEEEE. The V and J ends lost 0 bases and 4 bases respectively, with 13 bases between them. The CDR3 loop is CASSLAVTGSYGYTF. DNA of the CDR3: TGTGCCAGCAGCTTGGCGGTAACGGGGAGCTATGGCTACACCTTC.

This clonotype was seen ten or more times. This chain connects TRBV6-5 to TRBJ2-3; 7 nucleotides agree with TRBD2. J was trimmed by 2 bases and V by 0 bases; bases with no gene match: 8. CDR1 and CDR2 (germline): MNHEY, SVGAGI. The CDR3 sequence is 17 residues long. This CDR3 is CASSYSMGRANTDTQYF. Written as DNA, the CDR3 is TGTGCCAGCAGTTACTCGATGGGGAGGGCCAACACAGATACGCAGTATTTT.

The V and J genes are TRBV10-2 and TRBJ2-1; D not resolved. V lost 10 bases and J lost 2, with 18 bases in between. CDR1 and CDR2 (germline): WSHSY, SAAADI. The length of the CDR3 is 15 residues. The CDR3 region has the DNA TGCGCCATCTCCTGGAACGCACCAGCCTACAATGAGCAGTTCTTC. This gives the protein CAISWNAPAYNEQFF.

The rearrangement uses TRBV27 and TRBJ2-3, with TRBD2 as a possible D gene (6 bases). The germline CDR1 and CDR2 sequences are MNHEY and SMNVEV (reference sequence). This CDR3 has 14 amino acids. Trimming took 4 bases from V and 3 from J, leaving 11 bases between them. CDR3 loop: CASSSYAGTDTQYF. CDR3 coding DNA: TGTGCCAGCAGTTCCTACGCGGGGACAGATACGCAGTATTTT.

V usage is TRBV24-1 and J usage is TRBJ2-2; D is unresolved. V shed 4 bases and J shed 6 bases, with 11 bases lying between them. The CDR3 has 14 residues. CDR1 KGHDR and CDR2 SFDVKD come from the germline V gene. The DNA of the CDR3 is TGTGCCACCAGTGACGGCCCGGTCGCCGGGGAGCTGTTTTTT. Amino acid sequence: CATSDGPVAGELFF.

This clonotype was recorded a few times. The rearrangement links TRBV12-3 or TRBV12-4 to TRBJ1-6; D gene uncertain. The CDR3 has 14 residues. Trimming removed 3 bases from V and 5 bases from J, with 8 bases in between. The CDR3 region is CASSFRVDNSPLHF. The CDR3 nucleotides are TGTGCCAGCAGTTTCCGGGTCGATAATTCACCCCTCCACTTT.

This clonotype was counted many times. V gene TRBV6-1 combines with J gene TRBJ1-1, with D possibly matching TRBD1 (5 bases). The germline V gene encodes CDR1 MNHNS and CDR2 SASEGT. The CDR3 is made up of 14 amino acids. Trimming stripped 6 bases from V and 2 bases from J, with 13 bases between. As DNA, the CDR3 is TGTGCCAGCAGGGAAAGGACAACCAACACTGAAGCTTTCTTT. This gives the protein CASRERTTNTEAFF.